Listed below are T cell receptor beta chains from one sample, sequenced in a study of T cells in Graves' hyperthyroidism and ophthalmopathy. TCRdb called the multiplex PCR reads again in MiXCR, with one record for every CDR3 protein. Among around 350,000 distinct CDR3 sequences listed, about 14% were seen once. Sequenced sample: blood. Receptor source: a woman in her 30s with Graves' ophthalmopathy. The CDR3 runs from the conserved cysteine through the conserved F or W. The D gene is left open where the match is weak. Size is stated for part of the rows, as once, few or many counts, or as a class when the clone is expanded.

-,TRBV7-9,15,TRBJ2-5,-,TGTGCCAGCAACCCACCCTTAGGAGCGCGAGAGACCCAGTACTTC,CASNPPLGARETQYF
many,TRBV7-3,13,TRBJ1-2,-,TGTGCCAGCAGCTTAATTGGAGGGAATGGCTACACCTTC,CASSLIGGNGYTF
few,TRBV12-3/TRBV12-4,13,TRBJ2-5,-,TGTGCCAGCAGTTCTGGGGGTAAAGAGACCCAGTACTTC,CASSSGGKETQYF
many,TRBV12-3/TRBV12-4,14,TRBJ2-2,-,TGTGCCAGCACAGTTTCCGCCGGCGCCGGGGAGCTGTTTTTT,CASTVSAGAGELFF
-,TRBV15,12,TRBJ1-1,-,TGTGCCACCAGCTCCTCCCTGAGTGGAGCTTTCTTT,CATSSSLSGAFF
many,TRBV7-8,15,TRBJ1-1,-,TGTGCCAGCAGCTTAGCGTTGGGAAGAAACACTGAAGCTTTCTTT,CASSLALGRNTEAFF
many,TRBV13,14,TRBJ1-6,-,TGTGCCAGCAGCTTAGGCCTGGGCAGCTCACCCCTCCACTTT,CASSLGLGSSPLHF
many,TRBV2,13,TRBJ1-1,-,TGTGCCAGTACTCTGGGAGTGGGGACTGAAGCTTTCTTT,CASTLGVGTEAFF
-,TRBV3-1,13,TRBJ2-7,-,TGTGCCAGCAGCCAAGCCTCTTTCTACGAGCAGTACTTC,CASSQASFYEQYF
few,TRBV6-1,11,TRBJ2-3,-,TGTGCCAGCAGTGATATTGGTACGCAGTATTTT,CASSDIGTQYF
-,TRBV7-2,17,TRBJ2-5,-,TGTGCCAGCAGCTTACAGGGGGGGGGGGGGGGGGGCCAGACCCAGTACTTC,CASSLQGGGGGGQTQYF
few,TRBV20-1,13,TRBJ2-5,-,TGCAGTGCCCCCGCCGGGGACGTCGGGACCCAGTACTTC,CSAPAGDVGTQYF
many,TRBV4-2,16,TRBJ2-7,TRBD1,TGTGCCAGCAGCCAAGAAACGGGACAGGGAGTCGACGAGCAGTACTTC,CASSQETGQGVDEQYF
few,TRBV7-2,14,TRBJ2-7,-,TGTGCCAGCAAGAGAGGGACTGAAAGCTACGAGCAGTACTTC,CASKRGTESYEQYF
few,TRBV10-3,16,TRBJ2-2,-,TGTGCCATCAGGCTCCAATGGGGGGGCTCGTACGGGGAGCTGTTTTTT,CAIRLQWGGSYGELFF
few,TRBV5-5,15,TRBJ1-1,-,TGTGCCAGCAGCTTACTCGGGAGAGGGTACACTGAAGCTTTCTTT,CASSLLGRGYTEAFF
many,TRBV20-1,14,TRBJ2-7,-,TGCAGTGCGGGGCGTCGGACGGGTACCTACGAGCAGTACTTC,CSAGRRTGTYEQYF
many,TRBV20-1,14,TRBJ2-7,TRBD2,TGCAGTGCTAGCGGTCGGGGGGGGACCTACGAGCAGTACTTC,CSASGRGGTYEQYF
few,TRBV28,15,TRBJ2-3,TRBD2,TGTGCCAGCAGCCCTCGGGGGGGTTACACAGATACGCAGTATTTT,CASSPRGGYTDTQYF
few,TRBV2,14,TRBJ1-5,-,TGTGCCAGCAGAGACGACTATAGCAATCAGCCCCAGCATTTT,CASRDDYSNQPQHF
many,TRBV7-8,15,TRBJ1-5,TRBD1,TGTGCCAGCAGCCGGGGACAGGGAGGGGACCAGCCCCAGCATTTT,CASSRGQGGDQPQHF
many,TRBV27,18,TRBJ1-4,-,TGTGCCAGCAGTTTTTTGTTCAAAAAAGACATACGGATTGAAAAACTGTTTTTT,CASSFLFKKDIRIEKLFF
many,TRBV7-2,15,TRBJ1-5,-,TGTGCCAGCAGCCATGGGGGATCTGGCAATCAGCCCCAGCATTTT,CASSHGGSGNQPQHF
-,TRBV28,15,TRBJ2-1,-,TGTGCCAGCAGTTTACCCGGGACGGAAGTCAATGAGCAGTTCTTC,CASSLPGTEVNEQFF
many,TRBV20-1,13,TRBJ2-3,-,TGCAGTGTTACTCACCCTACCACAGATACGCAGTATTTT,CSVTHPTTDTQYF
many,TRBV28,16,TRBJ1-5,-,TGTGCCAGCAGTTTCCAGGGTAGCCTTTCGGATCAGCCCCAGCATTTT,CASSFQGSLSDQPQHF
many,TRBV2,14,TRBJ2-5,-,TGTGCCAGCAGTGGCGCATCGGCCCAAGAGACCCAGTACTTC,CASSGASAQETQYF
many,TRBV11-2,15,TRBJ2-5,-,TGTGCCAGCAGCTTAGATCCTAGCCCCCAAGAGACCCAGTACTTC,CASSLDPSPQETQYF
many,TRBV19,13,TRBJ1-1,-,TGTGCCAGTAGTACGAATCAGGGGTCGGAAGCTTTCTTT,CASSTNQGSEAFF
many,TRBV28,14,TRBJ2-7,TRBD1,TGTGCCAGCAGTTGGACAGGCCCCCGCGGGGAGCAGTACTTC,CASSWTGPRGEQYF
-,TRBV5-1,15,TRBJ2-1,TRBD2,TGCGCCAGCAGCTGGGGACTAGCGGGGGACAATGAGCAGTTCTTC,CASSWGLAGDNEQFF
many,TRBV11-2,15,TRBJ2-3,TRBD2,TGTGCCAGCACCTCTAGCGGGGGGCCGGTAGATACGCAGTATTTT,CASTSSGGPVDTQYF
few,TRBV5-1,14,TRBJ1-3,TRBD1,TGCGCCAGCAGCTTCGGGACAGGGGGAAACACCATATATTTT,CASSFGTGGNTIYF
many,TRBV20-1,11,TRBJ1-2,-,TGCAGTGCTCCGCTCCTGGAGGGCTACACCTTC,CSAPLLEGYTF
-,TRBV5-4,18,TRBJ2-1,TRBD1,TGTGCCAGCAGCTTGGTCCCACCCGAGACAGGGGGTTACAATGAGCAGTTCTTC,CASSLVPPETGGYNEQFF
many,TRBV30,15,TRBJ1-6,TRBD1,TGTGCCTGGAGAGCGGACAGGGGCTATAATTCACCCCTCCACTTT,CAWRADRGYNSPLHF
many,TRBV30,12,TRBJ2-4,-,TGTGCCTGGAGTTCAGGCAAAAACATTCAGTACTTC,CAWSSGKNIQYF
many,TRBV28,14,TRBJ2-7,-,TGTGCCAGCAGTTCGGTGGACACCCTCTACGAGCAGTACTTC,CASSSVDTLYEQYF
few,TRBV4-1,16,TRBJ1-3,-,TGCGCCAGCAGCCAAGAACCTCCTCCGGTTGGAAACACCATATATTTT,CASSQEPPPVGNTIYF